The 22 T cell receptor delta chains listed next were all sequenced from one sample in a study of Vδ1+ human thymocytes. Sequences come from RNA converted to cDNA by reverse transcription. Multiplex PCR used pooled V-gene forward primers and a constant-region reverse primer to amplify CDR3s. TCRdb processed the multiplex PCR reads again with the CATT caller. Among under 80,000 delta-chain clones, 30% to 45% were seen once, and the ten largest hold under 0.3%. Their antigen targets remain unknown. Whole-study results and caveats: In the thymus, TRG and TRD repertoires looked highly polyclonal with Gaussian CDR3 lengths.

Sequencing used Vdelta1+ gamma-delta thymocytes from the thymus. The subset is: FACS-sorted CD3+ TCRalphabeta- TCRVdelta1+ TCRVdelta2- thymocytes. Every receptor here comes from a boy younger than two who had congenital heart surgery.

Comments on this clone: The sample has other DNA sequences that encode this CDR3 too. The chain combines TRDV1 with TRDJ1; D possibly uses TRDD2 or TRDD3 (7 bases each). The CDR3 runs 24 residues. The germline V and J ends were trimmed by 2 bases and 3 bases, with 40 bases remaining between them. Per germline, CDR1 TSWWSYY and CDR2 QGS. The CDR3 DNA reads as TGTGCTCTTGGGGAAGCTCCTTCCTCCGGCCACTTTGAGGGGGATCCACTAGGTCCCGATAAACTCATCTTT. The encoded protein is CALGEAPSSGHFEGDPLGPDKLIF.

The rearrangement uses TRDV1 and TRDJ1, with 9 bases lining up with TRDD3. The germline V gene encodes CDR1 TSWWSYY and CDR2 QGS. The CDR3 has 19 residues. The V and J ends lost 0 bases and 1 base, in that order; junction bases with no gene match: 12. CDR3 nucleotide sequence: TGTGCTCTTGGGGAACTGCGCCGCGACTGGGGGAACCGCACCGATAAACTCATCTTT. Protein: CALGELRRDWGNRTDKLIF.

With regard to this clone: Other DNA sequences in the same sample also yield this CDR3. The chain is built from TRDV1 and TRDJ1, with 8 bases lining up with TRDD3. Germline V gene lookup returns CDR1 TSWWSYY and CDR2 QGS. V lost 2 bases and J lost 1; bases outside the gene matches: 15. The CDR3 runs 19 residues. CDR3 residues: CALGESGPAGYACTDKLIF. CDR3 DNA: TGTGCTCTTGGGGAATCGGGCCCGGCGGGATACGCTTGCACCGATAAACTCATCTTT.

This clone was detected only a few times. This chain uses TRDV1 with TRDJ1, with TRDD3 identical over 8 bases. The ends lost 9 bases at V and 5 bases at J; junction bases unmatched: 14. Germline values: CDR1 TSWWSYY, CDR2 QGS. The CDR3 has 15 residues. The CDR3 is CALARKGDIRDKLIF. For the CDR3, the DNA is TGTGCTCTGGCCCGGAAGGGGGATATTAGGGATAAACTCATCTTT.

This chain links TRDV1 with TRDJ1; a possible D gene is TRDD3 (6 bases). The CDR3 runs 22 residues. Trimming stripped 0 bases from V and 0 bases from J, with 29 bases between. The germline V gene encodes CDR1 TSWWSYY and CDR2 QGS. DNA of the CDR3: TGTGCTCTTGGGGAACTCAGGGTACTGCGGTGGGGGCCTTCTACATACACCGATAAACTCATCTTT. It encodes CALGELRVLRWGPSTYTDKLIF.

This clone showed up just a few times. V gene TRDV1 combines with J gene TRDJ1; 10 bases align to TRDD3. The CDR3 runs 18 residues. Unmatched junction bases numbered 10, after V lost 2 bases and J lost 1 base. Germline CDR1 is TSWWSYY and CDR2 is QGS. The CDR3 spells CALGETRGIRVLTDKLIF. The CDR3 bases are TGTGCTCTTGGGGAAACGAGGGGGATACGAGTCCTCACCGATAAACTCATCTTT.

This clone was detected a few times. This sequence joins TRDV1 and TRDJ1; 7 nucleotides line up with TRDD3. The V and J ends lost 5 bases and 0 bases, in that order; junction bases with no gene match: 12. The CDR3 contains 17 residues. CDR1 and CDR2 (germline): TSWWSYY, QGS. CDR3: CALGFHGLGGYTDKLIF. CDR3 in DNA: TGTGCTCTTGGGTTCCACGGGCTGGGGGGTTACACCGATAAACTCATCTTT.

This clone was recorded a few times. The V call is TRDV1, the J call TRDJ1; D could derive from TRDD2 or TRDD3 (5 bases each). Trimming took off 1 base at V and 7 bases at J, with 31 bases between the two ends. The CDR3 spans 20 residues. The germline V gene has CDR1 TSWWSYY and CDR2 QGS. The CDR3 spells CALGEPPILSSRGRIGKLIF. CDR3 in DNA: TGTGCTCTTGGGGAACCTCCGATACTTTCCTCCAGAGGTCGTATAGGTAAACTCATCTTT.

The rearrangement uses TRDV1 and TRDJ1, with 9 positions matching TRDD2. J was trimmed by 0 bases and V by 1 base; bases with no gene match: 15. Per germline, CDR1 TSWWSYY and CDR2 QGS. CDR3 length: 20 residues. DNA of the CDR3: TGTGCTCTTGGGGAACCCACCTTCCTACGAGGGGGGCTGTACACCGATAAACTCATCTTT. Translated: CALGEPTFLRGGLYTDKLIF.

The rearrangement joins TRDV1 to TRDJ1; TRDD2 might be the D (5 bases). CDR3 length equals 16 residues. V dropped 0 bases and J dropped 0 bases, with 11 bases sitting between them. CDR1 and CDR2 (germline): TSWWSYY, QGS. Written as DNA, the CDR3 is TGTGCTCTTGGGGAACTCCTACGGTCCGACACCGATAAACTCATCTTT. This sequence encodes CALGELLRSDTDKLIF.

This chain links TRDV1 with TRDJ1; TRDD3 aligns across 9 bases. With 3 bases clipped from V and 3 bases from J, the junction kept 11 bases outside the gene matches. Germline V CDR1 and CDR2: TSWWSYY, QGS. The CDR3 has 17 amino acids. CDR3 residues: CALGDDPLGDGSDKLIF. CDR3 sequence (DNA): TGTGCTCTTGGGGACGACCCCCTGGGGGATGGGTCCGATAAACTCATCTTT.

This clone has more than one count but fewer than ten. This rearrangement joins TRDV1 to TRDJ1; the match to TRDD3 covers 13 bases. CDR3 length: 17 residues. J lost 10 bases, V lost 1 base, and 12 bases had no gene match. Per germline, CDR1 TSWWSYY and CDR2 QGS. Here the CDR3 reads CALGERVLLGDTSRLIF. CDR3 bases: TGTGCTCTTGGGGAACGGGTCCTACTGGGGGATACGAGTAGACTCATCTTT.

The rearrangement uses TRDV1 and TRDJ1; TRDD3 matches 9 bases. Germline assignment: CDR1 TSWWSYY and CDR2 QGS. V was clipped by 4 bases and J by 8 bases; unmatched bases: 29. The CDR3 is 21 residues long. CDR3 DNA: TGTGCTCTTGGGGGTCGGGCCTTCCCAGCGTACTGGGGGAAAGACGTTGGAAAACTCATCTTT. Protein product: CALGGRAFPAYWGKDVGKLIF.

The chain employs TRDV1 and TRDJ1; D may be TRDD2 or TRDD3 (6 bases each). The CDR3 contains 23 residues. V was trimmed by 1 base and J by 0 bases, leaving 33 bases between them. CDR1 and CDR2 from the germline V gene are TSWWSYY and QGS. CDR3 amino acids: CALGERSPTELGVIIVYTDKLIF. The CDR3 DNA follows: TGTGCTCTTGGGGAACGTTCTCCTACGGAGTTGGGGGTCATTATCGTATACACCGATAAACTCATCTTT.

The gene calls are TRDV1 and TRDJ1; 12 bases are a match to TRDD3. The V gene end was trimmed by 3 bases and the J gene end by 0 bases; junction bases not matched to a gene: 17. Germline-derived CDR1 and CDR2 are TSWWSYY and QGS. The CDR3 loop spans 21 amino acids. The CDR3 sequence is CALGDCTGGYKGVRDTDKLIF. The CDR3 DNA reads TGTGCTCTTGGGGACTGTACTGGGGGATACAAGGGTGTCCGAGACACCGATAAACTCATCTTT.

This clone has a handful of counts. The chain joins TRDV1 to TRDJ1; 7 nucleotides align to TRDD3. In germline, CDR1 is TSWWSYY, CDR2 QGS. Trimming at V came to 2 bases and at J to 1 base, leaving 19 bases not matched to a gene. The CDR3 runs to 20 residues. The CDR3 reads CALGEAPYVSGGCGTDKLIF. The DNA of the CDR3 is TGTGCTCTTGGGGAAGCCCCCTACGTTTCTGGGGGTTGCGGCACCGATAAACTCATCTTT.

This clone has only a few counts. V and J are TRDV2 and TRDJ1; 10 bases fit TRDD3. CDR3 size: 18 residues. V dropped 2 bases and J dropped 3; count of bases not matched to a gene: 14. The V gene's germline CDR1 is GEAIGNYY and CDR2 EKD. CDR3 region: CACDNTWGIQKRADKLIF. CDR3 nucleotide sequence: TGTGCCTGTGACAATACGTGGGGGATACAGAAGAGGGCCGATAAACTCATCTTT.

The chain couples TRDV1 to TRDJ1, with D possibly being TRDD3 (10 bases). Germline V gives CDR1 TSWWSYY, CDR2 QGS. This CDR3 has 26 residues. Trimming removed 2 bases at V and 0 bases at J, with 43 bases between. CDR3 sequence: CALGESLPTITGGSAVPFPYTDKLIF. As DNA, the CDR3 is TGTGCTCTTGGGGAATCCCTTCCTACAATCACTGGGGGATCCGCAGTACCTTTTCCGTACACCGATAAACTCATCTTT.

V usage is TRDV1 and J usage is TRDJ1; D assignment may be TRDD2 or TRDD3 (9 bases each). Germline values: CDR1 TSWWSYY, CDR2 QGS. This CDR3 region has 22 residues. V lost 1 base, J lost 0 bases, and 30 bases lay in between. The CDR3: CALGERAFLRTLGDPDTDKLIF. CDR3 nucleotide sequence: TGTGCTCTTGGGGAACGGGCCTTCCTACGGACACTGGGGGACCCCGACACCGATAAACTCATCTTT.

This chain uses TRDV1 with TRDJ1; TRDD3 matches at 10 bases. The CDR3 is 22 amino acids. V lost 2 bases, J lost 2 bases, and 23 bases stayed unmatched. Germline V gives CDR1 TSWWSYY, CDR2 QGS. The CDR3 protein is CALGEGSPIGTGGLDRTDKLIF. The CDR3 DNA is TGTGCTCTTGGGGAAGGTTCCCCTATCGGGACTGGGGGATTGGATAGAACCGATAAACTCATCTTT.

To note about this clone: Other DNA variants within this sample encode the same CDR3. The chain couples TRDV1 to TRDJ1, with D possibly TRDD2 on 5 matching bases. CDR1 and CDR2 (germline): TSWWSYY, QGS. The CDR3 covers 15 residues. V was shortened by 0 bases and J by 6 bases, with 14 bases between the two germline ends. This CDR3 is CALGELRPYPYKLIF. The CDR3 DNA reads as TGTGCTCTTGGGGAACTTCGCCCCTACCCGTATAAACTCATCTTT.

In this sample, this clone turned up a few times. The chain combines TRDV1 with TRDJ1, with 13 positions matching TRDD3. The CDR3 runs to 28 residues. Germline values: CDR1 TSWWSYY, CDR2 QGS. V lost 3 bases, J lost 0 bases, and 37 bases stayed unmatched. CDR3 nucleotides: TGTGCTCTTGGGGATCGGCCTTCCTACCTCCGTACTGGGGGATACGCGGCCAAGGTTCCCGAGTACACCGATAAACTCATCTTT. Amino acids: CALGDRPSYLRTGGYAAKVPEYTDKLIF.